This T cell receptor (beta chain) was documented in a study of T-cell reconstitution after alpha-beta-depleted transplantation in children. V was clipped by 7 bases and J by 5 bases, with 11 bases between them. The CDR3 has 13 residues. Germline V gene data show CDR1 as MNHEY and CDR2 as SVGAGI. Unique molecular identifiers were incorporated when the TCRbeta library was constructed. TCRdb used MiXCR to reprocess the PCR reads, holding one entry per CDR3 protein. The repertoire holds some 490,000 distinct CDR3 sequences, with 12% as singletons. In this sample, this clonotype turned up many times. Sequencing used PBMCs from the stem cell graft donor, obtained from the stem cell graft. The V gene is TRBV6-5, the J gene TRBJ1-4, with D possibly TRBD1 on 5 matching bases. The TCR sequence derives from a human donor who donated a stem cell graft to a child with combined immunodeficiency. CDR3 DNA sequence: TGTGCCAGCAATCGGGACGGAAATGAAAAACTGTTTTTT. Translation: CASNRDGNEKLFF.